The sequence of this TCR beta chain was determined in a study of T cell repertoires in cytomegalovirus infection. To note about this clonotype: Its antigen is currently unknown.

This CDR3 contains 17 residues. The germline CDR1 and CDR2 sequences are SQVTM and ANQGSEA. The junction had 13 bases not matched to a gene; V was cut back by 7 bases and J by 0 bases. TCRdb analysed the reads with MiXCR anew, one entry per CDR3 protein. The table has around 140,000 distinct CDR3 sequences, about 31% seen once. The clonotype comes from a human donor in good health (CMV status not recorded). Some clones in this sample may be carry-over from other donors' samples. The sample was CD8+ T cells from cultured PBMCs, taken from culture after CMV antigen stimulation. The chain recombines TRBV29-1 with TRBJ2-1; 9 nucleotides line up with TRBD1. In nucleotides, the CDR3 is TGCAGCGCCGGACAGGGGATTCCCTCCGGCTCCTACAATGAGCAGTTCTTC. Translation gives CSAGQGIPSGSYNEQFF.